A single sample is the source of the 21 T cell receptor beta chains below, sequenced in a study of blood T cell repertoires in COVID-19. Clones were read by immunoSEQ multiplex PCR, and TCRdb kept only the in-frame ones, dropping some. In the table there are 200,000 to 300,000 clones, roughly 83% of which are singletons. Sequencing input: peripheral blood. Receptors originate from a woman older than 75 with acute or convalescent COVID-19.

The chain is built from TRBV10-2 and TRBJ1-2, with 8 bases that match TRBD1. CDR3 length equals 14 residues. In germline, CDR1 is WSHSY, CDR2 SAAADI. The V segment lost 4 bases and the J segment 8 bases; nucleotides outside the gene matches: 9. The CDR3 DNA reads TGCGCCAGCAGTGGTCCAGACAGGGGAGGAGGCTACACCTTC. Protein sequence: CASSGPDRGGGYTF.

A note on this clone: Other DNA sequences of this sample code for an identical CDR3. V is TRBV7-2 and J is TRBJ1-6, with 7 bases fitting TRBD1. The CDR3 has 14 residues. Germline CDR1 SGHTA, CDR2 FQGNSA. The trim removed 5 bases at V and 6 bases at J, leaving 4 bases unmatched. The CDR3 coding sequence is TGTGCCAGCAGCCCCCGACAGGGTAATTCACCCCTCCACTTT. Translated, it gives CASSPRQGNSPLHF.

The chain carries TRBV7-2 and TRBJ1-6, with 7 bases identical to TRBD1. V lost 0 bases and J lost 6; bases outside the gene matches: 5. CDR3 length: 16 amino acids. From germline, CDR1 is SGHTA and CDR2 FQGNSA. For the CDR3, the DNA is TGTGCCAGCAGCTTAGCGACAGGACAGGTTAATTCACCCCTCCACTTT. It is translated as CASSLATGQVNSPLHF.

In this sample, this clone turned up a few times. This rearrangement joins TRBV2 to TRBJ2-5; D may be TRBD1 (6 bases). The V gene's germline CDR1 is SNHLY and CDR2 FYNNEI. This CDR3 is 13 amino acids long. V lost 9 bases, J lost 5 bases, and 16 bases lay in between. CDR3 in DNA: TGTGCCAGTAGGTTTAGGGGGACCGAGACCCAGTACTTC. Translated, it gives CASRFRGTETQYF. Variable domain in full (rest from reference TRBV2 and TRBJ2-5): EPEVTQTPSHQVTQMGQEVILRCVPISNHLYFYWYRQILGQKVEFLVSFYNNEISEKSEIFDDQFSVERPDGSNFTLKIRSTKLEDSAMYFCASRFRGTETQYFGPGTRLLVL.

This chain connects TRBV5-5 to TRBJ2-3; 7 nucleotides line up with TRBD1. From germline, CDR1 is SGHKS and CDR2 YYEKEE (reference sequence). CDR3 length equals 16 residues. With V trimmed by 4 bases and J by 7 bases, 15 bases remained unmatched. The CDR3 loop reads CASSQGQVGLINTQYF. The CDR3 DNA sequence: TGTGCCAGCAGCCAAGGACAGGTCGGATTAATAAATACGCAGTATTTT. Full variable domain (outside the CDR3, taken from reference TRBV5-5 and TRBJ2-3): DAGVTQSPTHLIKTRGQQVTLRCSPISGHKSVSWYQQVLGQGPQFIFQYYEKEERGRGNFPDRFSARQFPNYSSELNVNALLLGDSALYLCASSQGQVGLINTQYFGPGTRLTVL.

As regards this clone: Other DNA sequences from this sample encode an identical CDR3 as well. The rearrangement joins TRBV7-2 to TRBJ2-7; 9 bases are a match to TRBD2. Germline trimming cut 0 bases from V and 2 bases from J; bases unmatched to any gene: 5. The CDR3 runs 16 residues. The V gene's germline CDR1 is SGHTA and CDR2 FQGNSA. The CDR3 bases are TGTGCCAGCAGCTTAGCGGCGGGCGGGGGGGCCTACGAGCAGTACTTC. It yields the protein CASSLAAGGGAYEQYF.

The chain combines TRBV2 with TRBJ2-5, with TRBD2 as a possible D gene (6 bases). The V gene's germline CDR1 is SNHLY and CDR2 FYNNEI. The CDR3 runs 12 residues. V lost 7 bases and J lost 10, with 16 bases in between. This CDR3 is CASTPDKAGQYF. The CDR3 DNA is TGTGCCAGCACCCCGGACAAAGCGGGCCAGTACTTC.

This clone has a single count. This chain joins TRBV7-9 and TRBJ2-2; D possibly corresponds to TRBD1 (5 bases). The CDR3 has 16 residues. V shed 4 bases and J shed 0 bases, with 12 bases lying between them. CDR1 SEHNR and CDR2 FQNEAQ come from the germline V gene (reference sequence). The CDR3 DNA reads TGTGCCAGCAGCTCCCAGGGCCTCGCGAACACCGGGGAGCTGTTTTTT. It codes for CASSSQGLANTGELFF.

The chain employs TRBV2 and TRBJ2-5, with D possibly TRBD2 on 7 matching bases. V lost 7 bases to trimming and J lost 5 bases, with 23 bases between them. The CDR3 consists of 16 residues. Germline values: CDR1 SNHLY, CDR2 FYNNEI. The CDR3 region is CASIPRRGGPYETQYF. The CDR3 bases are TGTGCCAGCATCCCGAGGAGGGGGGGCCCGTACGAGACCCAGTACTTC.

This chain links TRBV9 with TRBJ1-5; maybe TRBD1 (6 bases). Germline CDR1 reads SGDLS; CDR2 reads YYNGEE. Deletions cut 4 bases from V and 4 bases from J, with 24 bases between. The CDR3 length is 18 residues. The CDR3 sequence is CASSPPPWGRGGNQPQHF. CDR3 sequence (DNA): TGTGCCAGCAGCCCACCACCTTGGGGCAGGGGAGGGAATCAGCCCCAGCATTTT.

Only a few counts were recorded for this clone. The gene calls are TRBV18 and TRBJ2-3; no firm D call. The CDR3 is 14 amino acids. Germline loops: CDR1 KGHSH, CDR2 LQKENI. With 3 bases removed from V and 0 bases from J, the gap between germline ends came to 7 bases. The CDR3 DNA follows: TGTGCCAGCTCACCGCAGTACAGCACAGATACGCAGTATTTT. Amino acid sequence: CASSPQYSTDTQYF.

The chain has TRBV5-5 and TRBJ1-6, with no clear D. In germline, CDR1 is SGHKS, CDR2 YYEKEE (reference sequence). Trimming cost V 2 bases and J 9 bases, with 12 bases left between them. The CDR3 has 14 residues. CDR3 sequence reads: CASSFDPRGSPLHF. CDR3 DNA: TGTGCCAGCAGCTTCGACCCCCGGGGTTCACCCCTCCACTTT. Full variable domain (outside the CDR3, taken from reference TRBV5-5 and TRBJ1-6): DAGVTQSPTHLIKTRGQQVTLRCSPISGHKSVSWYQQVLGQGPQFIFQYYEKEERGRGNFPDRFSARQFPNYSSELNVNALLLGDSALYLCASSFDPRGSPLHFGNGTRLTVT.

The chain couples TRBV3-1 (or the pseudogene TRBV3-2) to TRBJ2-1, with TRBD2 matching over 8 bases. The CDR3 has 15 residues. Trimming at V came to 3 bases and at J to 6 bases, leaving 7 bases not matched to a gene. Germline V gene sequence: CDR1 LGHDT, CDR2 YNNKEL (reference sequence). The CDR3 reads CASSQTRGGFNEQFF. In DNA form, the CDR3 reads TGTGCCAGCAGCCAGACTCGCGGGGGGTTCAATGAGCAGTTCTTC.

The chain is built from TRBV7-6 and TRBJ1-5, with D uncertain. CDR1 is SGHVS and CDR2 is FNYEAQ in the germline V gene. This CDR3 region has 13 residues. With 5 bases removed from V and 3 bases from J, the gap between germline ends came to 8 bases. Written as DNA, the CDR3 is TGTGCCAGCAGCCAGTCCCTCAATCAGCCCCAGCATTTT. It translates to CASSQSLNQPQHF. Full variable domain (missing parts from reference TRBV7-6 and TRBJ1-5): GAGVSQSPRYKVTKRGQDVALRCDPISGHVSLYWYRQALGQGPEFLTYFNYEAQQDKSGLPNDRFSAERPEGSISTLTIQRTEQRDSAMYRCASSQSLNQPQHFGDGTRLSIL.

This clone is a singleton in its sample. Here the CDR3 reads CASSTNRQGYEQYF. CDR3 DNA sequence: TGTGCCAGCAGTACAAATCGACAGGGCTACGAGCAGTACTTC. V and J are TRBV28 and TRBJ2-7, with TRBD1 matching 7 bases. V shed 5 bases, J shed 3 bases, and the junction held 7 bases outside the gene matches. From germline, CDR1 is MDHEN and CDR2 SYDVKM. This CDR3 is 14 amino acids long. The entire variable domain, with the rest obtained from reference TRBV28 and TRBJ2-7, is as follows: DVKVTQSSRYLVKRTGEKVFLECVQDMDHENMFWYRQDPGLGLRLIYFSYDVKMKEKGDIPEGYSVSREKKERFSLILESASTNQTSMYLCASSTNRQGYEQYFGPGTRLTVT.

The V and J genes are TRBV28 and TRBJ2-5; 11 bases are a match to TRBD2. CDR3 length: 15 amino acids. Germline loops: CDR1 MDHEN, CDR2 SYDVKM. Losses at the gene ends were 5 bases for V and 5 bases for J; bases not matched to a gene: 7. This chain's CDR3 is CASSIAGGQRETQYF. The CDR3 DNA is TGTGCCAGCAGTATAGCGGGGGGGCAACGTGAGACCCAGTACTTC.

The chain joins TRBV2 to TRBJ1-2; tentatively, D is TRBD1 (6 bases). Germline values: CDR1 SNHLY, CDR2 FYNNEI. The CDR3 is 13 amino acids. Trimming shortened V by 7 bases and J by 4 bases, and 13 bases separated the two germline ends. CDR3 sequence reads: CASNPQGFYGYTF. CDR3 coding DNA: TGTGCCAGCAATCCACAGGGATTCTATGGCTACACCTTC.

The chain couples TRBV5-1 to TRBJ2-1; perhaps TRBD2 as D (5 bases). Per germline, CDR1 SGHRS and CDR2 YFSETQ. The CDR3 spans 16 residues. V lost 0 bases to trimming and J lost 0 bases, with 10 bases between them. For the CDR3, the DNA is TGCGCCAGCAGCTTGGTATCGGGGAGCTCCTACAATGAGCAGTTCTTC. Its protein is CASSLVSGSSYNEQFF.

V usage is TRBV5-1 and J usage is TRBJ2-6; 9 bases align to TRBD1. CDR1 is SGHRS, CDR2 YFSETQ, per germline. This CDR3 comprises 18 residues. V gave up 0 bases and J gave up 0 bases; unmatched junction bases: 4. In nucleotides, the CDR3 is TGCGCCAGCAGCTTGGCGGGACAGGGAACCTCTGGGGCCAACGTCCTGACTTTC. Protein product: CASSLAGQGTSGANVLTF.

This chain joins TRBV6-6 and TRBJ1-1; D gene uncertain. This CDR3 spans 11 amino acids. Per the germline V gene, CDR1 is MNHNY and CDR2 is SVGAGI (reference sequence). Trimming removed 10 bases at V and 3 bases at J, with 9 bases between. The chain's CDR3 is CAILTDTEAFF. The CDR3 DNA follows: TGTGCCATCCTAACGGACACTGAAGCTTTCTTT.

V gene TRBV5-1 combines with J gene TRBJ2-2; TRBD2 matches at 14 bases. Germline CDR1 is SGHRS and CDR2 is YFSETQ. The V segment lost 4 bases and the J segment 3 bases; nucleotides outside the gene matches: 2. CDR3 length equals 16 residues. The CDR3 sequence: CASSTTSGGDTGELFF. DNA of the CDR3: TGCGCCAGCAGCACGACTAGCGGGGGGGACACCGGGGAGCTGTTTTTT.